This is a list of T cell receptor beta chains from one sample in a study of blood T cell repertoires in COVID-19. Assay used: immunoSEQ multiplex PCR; TCRdb lists only in-frame clones, some missing. The sample holds roughly 33,000 clones, 90% seen once. The sample was peripheral blood. These receptor sequences come from a human donor in a cohort sampled during active COVID-19. CDR3s include the opening cysteine and the closing phenylalanine or tryptophan. Each record gives: CDR3 length, clone size, J gene, V gene, D gene, CDR3 protein, CDR3 DNA. The D gene is left open where the match is weak. The listing skips clone size in some rows; elsewhere it reads once, few, many or a size class.

length: 17
size: -
J: TRBJ1-3
V: TRBV3-1/TRBV3-2
D: -
CDR3: CASTKSRILYPGNTIYF
DNA: TGTGCCAGCACGAAGAGCAGGATTTTGTACCCTGGAAACACCATATATTTT

length: 13
size: -
J: TRBJ2-1
V: TRBV24-1
D: TRBD2
CDR3: CATRGGSYNEQFF
DNA: TGTGCCACCAGAGGCGGGAGTTACAATGAGCAGTTCTTC

length: 12
size: once
J: TRBJ1-1
V: TRBV7-9
D: -
CDR3: CASSLSDSEAFF
DNA: TGTGCCAGCAGCTTATCGGACAGTGAAGCTTTCTTT

length: 17
size: once
J: TRBJ1-5
V: TRBV5-6
D: TRBD1
CDR3: CASSHRGQGGSNQPQHF
DNA: TGTGCCAGCAGCCACCGGGGACAGGGAGGGAGCAATCAGCCCCAGCATTTT

length: 12
size: once
J: TRBJ2-1
V: TRBV14
D: -
CDR3: CASSQGGGEQFF
DNA: TGTGCCAGCAGCCAAGGAGGTGGTGAGCAGTTCTTC

length: 14
size: -
J: TRBJ2-2
V: TRBV5-6
D: -
CDR3: CASSLATTTGELFF
DNA: TGTGCCAGCAGCCTAGCTACTACGACCGGGGAGCTGTTTTTT

length: 15
size: once
J: TRBJ1-5
V: TRBV4-1
D: -
CDR3: CASSQDTRGNQPQHF
DNA: TGCGCCAGCAGCCAAGACACCAGGGGCAATCAGCCCCAGCATTTT

length: 12
size: few
J: TRBJ2-7
V: TRBV10-3
D: TRBD2
CDR3: CAISPRGDEQYF
DNA: TGTGCCATCAGTCCTCGGGGGGACGAGCAGTACTTC

length: 13
size: few
J: TRBJ1-1
V: TRBV5-6
D: TRBD1
CDR3: CASSFPRGREAFF
DNA: TGTGCCAGCAGCTTTCCCAGGGGGCGTGAAGCTTTCTTT

length: 13
size: -
J: TRBJ2-3
V: TRBV11-1
D: TRBD1
CDR3: CASSRGGQDTQYF
DNA: TGTGCCAGCAGCAGAGGGGGCCAAGATACGCAGTATTTT

length: 16
size: -
J: TRBJ2-2
V: TRBV5-6
D: -
CDR3: CASSVYSGFQAGELFF
DNA: TGTGCCAGCAGCGTCTACTCAGGGTTTCAGGCCGGGGAGCTGTTTTTT

length: 13
size: -
J: TRBJ2-5
V: TRBV7-3
D: TRBD2
CDR3: CASSPSGYSTQYF
DNA: TGTGCCAGCAGCCCTAGCGGGTACTCTACCCAGTACTTC

length: 12
size: -
J: TRBJ2-1
V: TRBV28
D: -
CDR3: CASSSTYNEQFF
DNA: TGTGCCAGCTCTAGTACCTACAATGAGCAGTTCTTC

length: 14
size: -
J: TRBJ1-2
V: TRBV6-5
D: -
CDR3: CASSWTGHIYGYTF
DNA: TGTGCCAGCAGTTGGACGGGACACATATATGGCTACACCTTC

length: 16
size: -
J: TRBJ1-2
V: TRBV28
D: TRBD1
CDR3: CASSRSGRGQSEGYTF
DNA: TGTGCCAGCAGTAGATCGGGCAGGGGGCAATCTGAGGGCTACACCTTC

length: 17
size: -
J: TRBJ2-3
V: TRBV3-1/TRBV3-2
D: TRBD2
CDR3: CASSHQLTSGSTDTQYF
DNA: TGTGCCAGCAGCCATCAACTGACTAGCGGGAGCACAGATACGCAGTATTTT

length: 15
size: -
J: TRBJ2-1
V: TRBV30
D: -
CDR3: CASRWVLASQNEQFF
DNA: TGTGCCTCCAGGTGGGTCCTGGCTAGCCAAAATGAGCAGTTCTTC

length: 15
size: -
J: TRBJ2-1
V: TRBV7-9
D: TRBD2
CDR3: CASSLVLAGVDEQFF
DNA: TGTGCCAGCAGCTTAGTGCTAGCGGGAGTCGATGAGCAGTTCTTC

length: 14
size: -
J: TRBJ1-1
V: TRBV2
D: TRBD1
CDR3: CASRATGTATEAFF
DNA: TGTGCCAGCAGAGCAACGGGGACAGCGACTGAAGCTTTCTTT

length: 19
size: once
J: TRBJ2-2
V: TRBV7-2
D: TRBD2
CDR3: CASSPGTSGSFANTGELFF
DNA: TGTGCCAGCAGCCCTGGGACTAGCGGAAGTTTTGCGAACACCGGGGAGCTGTTTTTT

length: 16
size: -
J: TRBJ2-3
V: TRBV7-2
D: -
CDR3: CASSPLGGRAVDTQYF
DNA: TGTGCCAGCAGCCCGCTAGGGGGGAGGGCCGTAGATACGCAGTATTTT

length: 13
size: -
J: TRBJ2-2
V: TRBV7-3
D: TRBD2
CDR3: CASSLGLAGELFF
DNA: TGTGCCAGCAGCCTTGGACTAGCCGGGGAGCTGTTTTTT

length: 13
size: -
J: TRBJ1-1
V: TRBV6-5
D: -
CDR3: CVAGFGLNTEAFF
DNA: TGTGTCGCGGGCTTCGGCTTGAACACTGAAGCTTTCTTT

length: 15
size: -
J: TRBJ1-1
V: TRBV7-9
D: TRBD1
CDR3: CASSFRQGPNTEAFF
DNA: TGTGCCAGCAGCTTCCGACAGGGGCCGAACACTGAAGCTTTCTTT

length: 13
size: -
J: TRBJ1-1
V: TRBV6-5
D: TRBD1
CDR3: CASIARGTTEAFF
DNA: TGTGCCAGCATTGCCAGGGGGACAACTGAAGCTTTCTTT

length: 16
size: -
J: TRBJ2-3
V: TRBV5-1
D: TRBD2
CDR3: CASSLVLAGGSDTQYF
DNA: TGCGCCAGCAGCTTGGTCCTAGCGGGAGGATCAGATACGCAGTATTTT

length: 14
size: -
J: TRBJ2-2
V: TRBV27
D: -
CDR3: CASYGTARFGELFF
DNA: TGTGCCAGCTACGGGACTGCAAGATTCGGGGAGCTGTTTTTT

length: 13
size: -
J: TRBJ1-2
V: TRBV7-8
D: TRBD1
CDR3: CASSLGTGGGYTF
DNA: TGTGCCAGCAGCTTAGGGACAGGTGGTGGCTACACCTTC

length: 15
size: -
J: TRBJ1-1
V: TRBV7-3
D: TRBD1
CDR3: CASSAGTGKNTEAFF
DNA: TGTGCCAGCAGCGCAGGGACAGGAAAGAACACTGAAGCTTTCTTT

length: 16
size: -
J: TRBJ1-1
V: TRBV4-1
D: -
CDR3: CASSQDPGGINTEAFF
DNA: TGCGCCAGCAGCCAAGATCCCGGAGGGATTAACACTGAAGCTTTCTTT

length: 16
size: -
J: TRBJ2-5
V: TRBV19
D: TRBD2
CDR3: CASSTPGRLGKETQYF
DNA: TGTGCCAGTAGTACTCCCGGGAGGTTGGGAAAAGAGACCCAGTACTTC

length: 13
size: -
J: TRBJ1-1
V: TRBV3-1/TRBV3-2
D: -
CDR3: CASSQVKNTEAFF
DNA: TGTGCCAGCAGCCAAGTAAAGAACACTGAAGCTTTCTTT

length: 13
size: -
J: TRBJ2-1
V: TRBV6-5
D: -
CDR3: CASRGTARNEQFF
DNA: TGTGCCAGCAGAGGGACTGCTCGCAATGAGCAGTTCTTC

length: 15
size: -
J: TRBJ2-7
V: TRBV7-3
D: -
CDR3: CASSPGGGNSYEQYF
DNA: TGTGCCAGCTCCCCGGGGGGCGGGAACTCCTACGAGCAGTACTTC

length: 17
size: -
J: TRBJ2-1
V: TRBV27
D: TRBD2
CDR3: CASSPGGLVGSYNEQFF
DNA: TGTGCCAGCAGCCCCGGGGGACTAGTCGGCTCCTACAATGAGCAGTTCTTC